A selection of T cell receptor beta chains follows, all from one sample in a study of identical twins. TCRdb called the 5' RACE reads again in MiXCR, with one record for every CDR3 protein. The data contain around 570,000 distinct CDR3 sequences, around a tenth of them singletons. This sample was shared with a second study, whose subject was yellow fever vaccine responses in identical twins.

Source material: PBMCs. Receptors originate from a woman aged 18-30 years in good health. Each CDR3 is given with its conserved first and last residue. D genes are given only for firm matches. Size tells how often a clone was seen (once, few, many) or the class of an expanded clone, and some rows leave it out.

CDR3 DNA: TGTGCCAGCAGCTTAAGGACAGGATCCCAAGAGACCCAGTACTTC
CDR3 protein: CASSLRTGSQETQYF
V gene: TRBV11-3
clone size: .
D gene: TRBD1
J gene: TRBJ2-5

CDR3 DNA: TGCAGTGCTAGAGAGGGAGGGAAGCCTGAAGCTTTCTTT
CDR3 protein: CSAREGGKPEAFF
V gene: TRBV20-1
clone size: many
D gene: .
J gene: TRBJ1-1

CDR3 DNA: TGTGCCATCAGTGGTCCTATGGGACAGCCCAACGAGCAGTACTTC
CDR3 protein: CAISGPMGQPNEQYF
V gene: TRBV10-3
clone size: many
D gene: TRBD1
J gene: TRBJ2-7

CDR3 DNA: TGTGCCACCAGTGATACGGAGACCTACGAGCAGTACTTC
CDR3 protein: CATSDTETYEQYF
V gene: TRBV24-1
clone size: few
D gene: .
J gene: TRBJ2-7

CDR3 DNA: TGTGCCAGCAGCTTATTGGGGATGACAGATACGCAGTATTTT
CDR3 protein: CASSLLGMTDTQYF
V gene: TRBV7-3
clone size: .
D gene: .
J gene: TRBJ2-3

CDR3 DNA: TGTGCCAGCAGCAACCCGTACCAAGAGACCCAGTACTTC
CDR3 protein: CASSNPYQETQYF
V gene: TRBV7-2
clone size: .
D gene: .
J gene: TRBJ2-5

CDR3 DNA: TGTGCCAGCAGTTCGGGACTAGCCTTCGATGAGCAGTTCTTC
CDR3 protein: CASSSGLAFDEQFF
V gene: TRBV27
clone size: few
D gene: TRBD2
J gene: TRBJ2-1

CDR3 DNA: TGTGCCAGCAGGCTAACTAGCACAGATACGCAGTATTTT
CDR3 protein: CASRLTSTDTQYF
V gene: TRBV6-1
clone size: few
D gene: .
J gene: TRBJ2-3

CDR3 DNA: TGTGCCAGCAGCGCGACGGTTTATGGCTACACCTTC
CDR3 protein: CASSATVYGYTF
V gene: TRBV12-3/TRBV12-4
clone size: many
D gene: .
J gene: TRBJ1-2

CDR3 DNA: TGTGCCAGCAGTGAAGGCAGGTTGATCTCACCCCTCCACTTT
CDR3 protein: CASSEGRLISPLHF
V gene: TRBV6-1
clone size: .
D gene: .
J gene: TRBJ1-6

CDR3 DNA: TGTGCCAGCTCACCGGAGGACCCCCGGGCAGATACGCAGTATTTT
CDR3 protein: CASSPEDPRADTQYF
V gene: TRBV18
clone size: few
D gene: .
J gene: TRBJ2-3

CDR3 DNA: TGTGCCAGCAGCCTCACCTTCGGGACTAGCGGGAGCCTAGAACCTTACGAGCAGTACTTC
CDR3 protein: CASSLTFGTSGSLEPYEQYF
V gene: TRBV4-2
clone size: many
D gene: TRBD2
J gene: TRBJ2-7

CDR3 DNA: TGCGCCAGCAGCCAAGGGGGGCCCGGGACAGGGTACAATGAGCAGTTCTTC
CDR3 protein: CASSQGGPGTGYNEQFF
V gene: TRBV4-3
clone size: .
D gene: TRBD1
J gene: TRBJ2-1

CDR3 DNA: TGTGCCAGCAGTTACTCCTTTCAGGGAGAAAGCTACACCTTC
CDR3 protein: CASSYSFQGESYTF
V gene: TRBV6-5
clone size: .
D gene: .
J gene: TRBJ1-2

CDR3 DNA: TGTGCCAGCGGGAGGGCCTCCTACAATGAGCAGTTCTTC
CDR3 protein: CASGRASYNEQFF
V gene: TRBV6-2/TRBV6-3
clone size: few
D gene: TRBD2
J gene: TRBJ2-1

CDR3 DNA: TGTGCCAGCGGAGCGGGACCCTTCGGGTACGAGCAGTACTTC
CDR3 protein: CASGAGPFGYEQYF
V gene: TRBV2
clone size: few
D gene: TRBD2
J gene: TRBJ2-7

CDR3 DNA: TGCAGTGCTAGCGGGACCCCCTACGAGCAGTACTTC
CDR3 protein: CSASGTPYEQYF
V gene: TRBV20-1
clone size: .
D gene: .
J gene: TRBJ2-7

CDR3 DNA: TGTGCCAGCAGCACCGGACAGGGAACTAATGAAAAACTGTTTTTT
CDR3 protein: CASSTGQGTNEKLFF
V gene: TRBV7-9
clone size: few
D gene: TRBD1
J gene: TRBJ1-4

CDR3 DNA: TGTGCCAGCAGCCAAGATGCCGGCGGTGGGGATGAGCAGTTCTTC
CDR3 protein: CASSQDAGGGDEQFF
V gene: TRBV4-2
clone size: many
D gene: .
J gene: TRBJ2-1

CDR3 DNA: TGTGCCAGCAGTACCCCCGTTGGGGACAGGGGATACAATGAGCAGTTCTTC
CDR3 protein: CASSTPVGDRGYNEQFF
V gene: TRBV6-1
clone size: few
D gene: TRBD1
J gene: TRBJ2-1

CDR3 DNA: TGTGCCAGCTCTAATTCCGCTGGGGAGCAGTACTTC
CDR3 protein: CASSNSAGEQYF
V gene: TRBV6-5
clone size: few
D gene: .
J gene: TRBJ2-7

CDR3 DNA: TGTGCCAGGAGCTTGGCGGATACGCAGTATTTT
CDR3 protein: CARSLADTQYF
V gene: TRBV7-9
clone size: .
D gene: .
J gene: TRBJ2-3

CDR3 DNA: TGCAGTGCTAGAAGGCAGGGAAGATATACCGGGGAGCTGTTTTTT
CDR3 protein: CSARRQGRYTGELFF
V gene: TRBV20-1
clone size: few
D gene: .
J gene: TRBJ2-2

CDR3 DNA: TGCAGTGCTGTCGGGACCCAAGAGACCCAGTACTTC
CDR3 protein: CSAVGTQETQYF
V gene: TRBV20-1
clone size: .
D gene: .
J gene: TRBJ2-5

CDR3 DNA: TGTGCCAGCAGCCCCTCGACGGCAGGCTATACGCAGTATTTT
CDR3 protein: CASSPSTAGYTQYF
V gene: TRBV7-2
clone size: .
D gene: .
J gene: TRBJ2-3